This is a list of T cell receptor beta chains from one sample in a study of T-cell memory formation after mild COVID-19. TCRdb processed the 5' RACE reads anew with MiXCR; each CDR3 protein has one entry. Of approximately 52,000 distinct CDR3 sequences listed, roughly 9% are singletons. Sequencing was carried out using PBMCs or a T cell subset sorted from them (not recorded which). These receptors all come from an adult woman who had mild COVID-19 (a few samples of this study predate the infection). Cell type and time point are not known. CDR3s include the opening cysteine and the closing phenylalanine or tryptophan. A D gene is named only where the DNA matches it firmly. The size of a clone is reported for some rows only, either as once, few or many, or as a class for expanded clones.

d_call: -; cdr3_length: 14; clone_size: -; j_call: TRBJ1-1; v_call: TRBV19; cdr3_nt: TGTGCCAGTAATTACGGCCTCATGAACACTGAAGCTTTCTTT; cdr3_aa: CASNYGLMNTEAFF
d_call: -; cdr3_length: 15; clone_size: few; j_call: TRBJ1-1; v_call: TRBV11-2; cdr3_nt: TGTGCCAGCAGCTTAGTCAGCGGCTCGAACACTGAAGCTTTCTTT; cdr3_aa: CASSLVSGSNTEAFF
d_call: TRBD2; cdr3_length: 16; clone_size: many; j_call: TRBJ2-1; v_call: TRBV15; cdr3_nt: TGTGCCACCAGCAGAGAGCGGGAGGGCCTCCATAATGAGCAGTTCTTC; cdr3_aa: CATSREREGLHNEQFF
d_call: -; cdr3_length: 13; clone_size: many; j_call: TRBJ2-1; v_call: TRBV3-1; cdr3_nt: TGTGCCAGCAGCGAACCGCTGGCGGGGGCCCAGTTCTTC; cdr3_aa: CASSEPLAGAQFF
d_call: -; cdr3_length: 11; clone_size: many; j_call: TRBJ2-3; v_call: TRBV7-2; cdr3_nt: TGTGCCAGCAGCTCGGTGGATACGCAGTATTTT; cdr3_aa: CASSSVDTQYF
d_call: -; cdr3_length: 17; clone_size: many; j_call: TRBJ2-1; v_call: TRBV4-1; cdr3_nt: TGCGCCAGCAGCCAAGATGGTACGGGTATGCGCGGCAATGAGCAGTTCTTC; cdr3_aa: CASSQDGTGMRGNEQFF
d_call: -; cdr3_length: 17; clone_size: -; j_call: TRBJ1-1; v_call: TRBV4-1; cdr3_nt: TGCGCCAGCAGCCCCGGGCCCACGCCGAAAAAATCTCTTGAAGCTTTCTTT; cdr3_aa: CASSPGPTPKKSLEAFF
d_call: TRBD1; cdr3_length: 15; clone_size: -; j_call: TRBJ1-1; v_call: TRBV18; cdr3_nt: TGTGCCAGCTCACCACAGGGGGCCTTGAACACTGAAGCTTTCTTT; cdr3_aa: CASSPQGALNTEAFF
d_call: TRBD2; cdr3_length: 15; clone_size: many; j_call: TRBJ2-7; v_call: TRBV3-1; cdr3_nt: TGTGCCAGCAGCGAACTAGGGAGCGGGGGCAACGAGCAGTACTTC; cdr3_aa: CASSELGSGGNEQYF
d_call: -; cdr3_length: 14; clone_size: -; j_call: TRBJ1-1; v_call: TRBV3-1; cdr3_nt: TGTGCCAGCAGCCAAGATCATCTGAACACTGAAGCTTTCTTT; cdr3_aa: CASSQDHLNTEAFF
d_call: -; cdr3_length: 15; clone_size: few; j_call: TRBJ1-2; v_call: TRBV9; cdr3_nt: TGTGCCAGCAGCGTAGCTCAAGACAGCCGCTATGGCTACACCTTC; cdr3_aa: CASSVAQDSRYGYTF
d_call: TRBD1; cdr3_length: 16; clone_size: many; j_call: TRBJ2-1; v_call: TRBV9; cdr3_nt: TGTGCCAGCAGCCCACGACAGGGTTACTCCTACAATGAGCAGTTCTTC; cdr3_aa: CASSPRQGYSYNEQFF